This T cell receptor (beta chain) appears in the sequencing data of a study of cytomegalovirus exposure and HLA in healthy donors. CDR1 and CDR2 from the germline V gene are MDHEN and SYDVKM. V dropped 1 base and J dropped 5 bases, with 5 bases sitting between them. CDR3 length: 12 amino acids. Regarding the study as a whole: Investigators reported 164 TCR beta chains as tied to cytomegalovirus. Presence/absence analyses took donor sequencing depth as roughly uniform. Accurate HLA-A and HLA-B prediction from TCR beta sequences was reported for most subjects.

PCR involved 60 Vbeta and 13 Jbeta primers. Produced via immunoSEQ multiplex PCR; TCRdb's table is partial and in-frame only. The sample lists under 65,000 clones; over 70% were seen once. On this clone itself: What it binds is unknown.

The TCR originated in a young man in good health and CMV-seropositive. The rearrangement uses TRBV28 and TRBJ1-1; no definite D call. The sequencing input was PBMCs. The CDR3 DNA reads TGTGCCAGCAGTTTATTCCGGACTGAAGCTTTCTTT. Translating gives CASSLFRTEAFF.